Each of the 9 T cell receptor beta chains below was sequenced from the same sample in a study of CD8 T cells in Susac syndrome. With random hexamers, reverse transcription was performed on roughly 0.45 to 1 ug of RNA. Via MiXCR, TCRdb re-called the immunoSEQ multiplex PCR reads, giving one row per CDR3 protein. In the table there are just over 300,000 distinct CDR3 sequences, around 90% of which are singletons. Sequenced sample: CD4+ T cells from PBMCs. The source is a human donor with multiple sclerosis.

The rearrangement links TRBV29-1 to TRBJ2-7; D is possibly TRBD2 (6 bases). This CDR3 has 14 residues. V lost 6 bases and J lost 4, with 19 bases in between. Germline V gives CDR1 SQVTM, CDR2 ANQGSEA. The CDR3 coding sequence is TGCAGCGTCGTGGGCAGGGAGGAGGGGTACGAGCAGTACTTC. Residues: CSVVGREEGYEQYF.

The chain links TRBV12-3 or TRBV12-4 to TRBJ2-4, with D maybe TRBD2 (7 bases). This CDR3 comprises 13 residues. The V end lost 6 bases, the J end lost 6 bases, and 12 bases lay between the germline ends. CDR3 in DNA: TGTGCCAGCAGCTCGGGGGGCGGAAACATTCAGTACTTC. Its protein product is CASSSGGGNIQYF.

This rearrangement joins TRBV6-2 or TRBV6-3 to TRBJ1-4; 10 nucleotides line up with TRBD1. V shed 2 bases and J 10 bases; nucleotides not matched to a gene: 7. Germline V gene data show CDR1 as MNHEY and CDR2 as SVGEGT. The CDR3 is made up of 15 amino acids. CDR3 coding DNA: TGTGCCAGCAGTTACGGGGGGACAGGGGACGGAAAACTGTTTTTT. Its translation: CASSYGGTGDGKLFF.

The chain links TRBV27 to TRBJ1-1; D possibly corresponds to TRBD1 (5 bases). Deletions cut 6 bases from V and 7 bases from J, with 21 bases between. The CDR3 totals 15 residues. Germline V CDR1 and CDR2: MNHEY, SMNVEV (reference sequence). CDR3 in amino acids: CASSSTRGISHEAFF. The DNA for the CDR3 is TGTGCCAGCAGCTCTACCCGGGGGATATCCCATGAAGCTTTCTTT.

V and J are TRBV5-1 and TRBJ2-7, with 13 bases identical to TRBD2. Per the germline V gene, CDR1 is SGHRS and CDR2 is YFSETQ. V lost 7 bases, J lost 2 bases, and 6 bases stayed unmatched. The CDR3 has 15 amino acids. The CDR3 bases are TGCGCCAGCGCTACCGGGACTAGCGGGGCCTACGAGCAGTACTTC. Translated, it gives CASATGTSGAYEQYF.

The chain has TRBV7-9 and TRBJ1-1, with D uncertain. The germline gives CDR1 SEHNR, CDR2 FQNEAQ (reference sequence). The CDR3 loop spans 15 amino acids. The germline V and J ends were trimmed by 6 bases and 1 base, with 15 bases remaining between them. The CDR3 sequence is CASRRTNGRNTEAFF. The CDR3 region has the DNA TGTGCCAGCAGGCGGACCAATGGACGGAACACTGAAGCTTTCTTT.

This clonotype appeared a single time. This chain uses TRBV20-1 with TRBJ2-1; D is possibly TRBD1 or TRBD2 (5 bases each). Per germline, CDR1 DFQATT and CDR2 SNEGSKA (reference sequence). V was pared by 0 bases and J by 0 bases, with 12 bases between. This CDR3 has 16 amino acids. CDR3 protein: CSARDQWDHSYNEQFF. DNA of the CDR3: TGCAGTGCTAGAGATCAATGGGACCACTCCTACAATGAGCAGTTCTTC.

The CDR3 DNA sequence: TGTGCCAGCAGTAGTCAGGGGCCCTACGAGCAGTACTTC. Its translation: CASSSQGPYEQYF. The chain employs TRBV25-1 and TRBJ2-7; D may be TRBD1 (6 bases). Per the germline V gene, CDR1 is MGHDK and CDR2 is SYGVNS. This CDR3 contains 13 residues. Between the trimmed V and J ends, which lost 5 bases and 2 bases, there was a span of 10 bases.

The V gene is TRBV10-3, the J gene TRBJ1-3; D gene ambiguous. Germline CDR1 is ENHRY and CDR2 is SYGVKD. The CDR3 loop spans 14 amino acids. Deletions cut 10 bases from V and 2 bases from J, with 15 bases between. CDR3 protein: CATQPLGAGNTIYF. CDR3 sequence (DNA): TGTGCCACGCAGCCTCTCGGGGCTGGAAACACCATATATTTT.